This T cell receptor (beta chain) emerged from a study of blood T cell repertoires in COVID-19. For the study at large: COVID-19 samples collected from the United States, Italy and Spain covered acute and convalescent phases. T cells, B-cell-depleted T cells, or PBMCs provided the cDNA or gDNA that served as material.

This CDR3 region has 15 residues. The germline V gene has CDR1 LNHNV and CDR2 YYDKDF (reference sequence). The J segment lost 0 bases and the V segment lost 5 bases, leaving 2 bases of the junction unmatched. Authors' processing steps: Using reference gene primer amplification, nucleated cell counts were estimated. Using immunoSEQ multiplex PCR, the repertoire was profiled, and TCRdb retains in-frame clones only, with some absent. The DNA gave D and trimming, while V, J and clone size come from that table. The profile shows some 38,000 clones, roughly 80% of them singletons. V and J are TRBV15 and TRBJ2-1; 9 nucleotides agree with TRBD1. The sequence derives from a woman aged 70 to 79 with acute or convalescent COVID-19. Sequenced material: peripheral blood. CDR3 sequence reads: CATSGGQGSYNEQFF. CDR3 bases: TGTGCCACCAGCGGGGGACAGGGCTCCTACAATGAGCAGTTCTTC. Full variable domain (remainder filled in from reference TRBV15 and TRBJ2-1): DAMVIQNPRYQVTQFGKPVTLSCSQTLNHNVMYWYQQKSSQAPKLLFHYYDKDFNNEADTPDNFQSRRPNTSFCFLDIRSPGLGDTAMYLCATSGGQGSYNEQFFGPGTRLTVL.